This entry lists 7 T cell receptor beta chains sequenced from one sample in a study of identifying expanded T cells in peripheral blood. Profiled with immunoSEQ multiplex PCR; TCRdb holds only in-frame clones, not every one. This sample has roughly 96,000 clones, with approximately 88% found just once. The sequenced material came from blood. The receptors derive from a person between 18 and 69 years old in good health.

The V and J genes are TRBV11-3 and TRBJ1-5; 7 nucleotides line up with TRBD1. From germline, CDR1 is SGHNT and CDR2 YENEEA. The CDR3 length is 13 residues. With V trimmed by 1 base and J by 11 bases, 5 bases remained unmatched. This chain's CDR3 is CASSLVIQGAQHF. The CDR3 nucleotides are TGTGCCAGCAGCTTAGTTATTCAGGGGGCCCAGCATTTT.

The CDR3 DNA is TGCAGCGTTGAATGGAGTCCCTCCATAGAGCAGTTCTTC. It yields the protein CSVEWSPSIEQFF. The V call is TRBV29-1, the J call TRBJ2-1; D not certain. V was clipped by 2 bases and J by 10 bases, with 15 bases between them. Per germline, CDR1 SQVTM and CDR2 ANQGSEA. This CDR3 has 13 amino acids.

The rearrangement links TRBV5-4 to TRBJ2-3, with TRBD2 identical over 11 bases. There are 16 residues in the CDR3. CDR1 is SGHNT and CDR2 is YYREEE in the germline V gene (reference sequence). Losses at the gene ends were 0 bases for V and 6 bases for J; bases not matched to a gene: 6. The CDR3, as DNA: TGTGCCAGCAGCTTGGCCCTAGCGGGGGGCGGGGATACGCAGTATTTT. Translated, it gives CASSLALAGGGDTQYF.

This clone has a single count. This chain uses TRBV2 with TRBJ1-1; tentative D call: TRBD1 (5 bases). This CDR3 spans 13 amino acids. Per germline, CDR1 SNHLY and CDR2 FYNNEI. V lost 6 bases and J lost 7, with 15 bases in between. The CDR3 DNA reads as TGTGCCAGCAGCCAGTCGGGGGACGGTGAAGCTTTCTTT. Encoded protein: CASSQSGDGEAFF.

The gene calls are TRBV6-6 and TRBJ1-1; D not resolved. Deletions cut 2 bases from V and 7 bases from J, with 11 bases between. The CDR3 is 13 residues long. Germline loops: CDR1 MNHNY, CDR2 SVGAGI (reference sequence). The CDR3: CASSYKSGYEAFF. The CDR3 nucleotides read TGTGCCAGCAGTTACAAGAGTGGGTATGAAGCTTTCTTT.

J is TRBJ2-2 and V is TRBV19; D gene unclear. The germline V gene has CDR1 LNHDA and CDR2 SQIVND (reference sequence). This CDR3 comprises 16 residues. Trimming shortened V by 5 bases and J by 2 bases, and 15 bases separated the two germline ends. The CDR3 DNA reads as TGTGCCAGTAGTCCCCGGCCAGGCGCCAACACCGGGGAGCTGTTTTTT. It is translated as CASSPRPGANTGELFF.

The V call is TRBV7-9, the J call TRBJ2-7; D may correspond to TRBD1 or TRBD2 (6 bases each). Trimming took 5 bases from V and 3 from J, leaving 14 bases between them. CDR3 length: 14 amino acids. Germline CDR1 SEHNR, CDR2 FQNEAQ (reference sequence). Here the CDR3 reads CASSRGTLDYEQYF. The CDR3 DNA reads TGTGCCAGCAGCAGGGGGACTCTTGACTACGAGCAGTACTTC. The entire variable domain, with the rest obtained from reference TRBV7-9 and TRBJ2-7, is as follows: DTGVSQNPRHKITKRGQNVTFRCDPISEHNRLYWYRQTLGQGPEFLTYFQNEAQLEKSRLLSDRFSAERPKGSFSTLEIQRTEQGDSAMYLCASSRGTLDYEQYFGPGTRLTVT.